The 20 T cell receptor beta chains below were found in one sample sequenced in a study of OX40 agonist ivuxolimab in advanced cancers. Repertoires were generated with immunoSEQ multiplex PCR, while TCRdb's copy carries only in-frame clones and drops some. Here the sample spans some 55,000 clones, approximately 89% being singletons. The sequencing used CD4+ or CD8+ T cells sorted from blood, collected in a trial of the OX40 agonist ivuxolimab. The receptors were gathered from an adult with an advanced solid tumor such as melanoma, head and neck, liver or kidney cancer.

CDR3 nucleotide sequence: TGCGCCAGCAGCCAAGATCTACGGTCAACTAATGAAAAACTGTTTTTT. Its translation: CASSQDLRSTNEKLFF. The rearrangement links TRBV4-1 to TRBJ1-4; unclear D gene. Germline CDR1 and CDR2: MGHRA and YSYEKL. The V and J ends lost 0 bases and 0 bases respectively, with 8 bases between them. The CDR3 is 16 amino acids.

V and J are TRBV15 and TRBJ2-2, with 11 bases fitting TRBD1. J gave up 7 bases and V 3 bases, and 4 bases lay outside the gene matches. Germline V CDR1 and CDR2: LNHNV, YYDKDF (reference sequence). This CDR3 has 15 residues. The CDR3 reads CATSRGQGEGGELFF. As DNA, the CDR3 is TGTGCCACCAGCAGGGGACAGGGGGAGGGCGGGGAGCTGTTTTTT.

This chain links TRBV5-1 with TRBJ1-2; D not resolved. Per germline, CDR1 SGHRS and CDR2 YFSETQ. V was clipped by 4 bases and J by 2 bases, with 9 bases between them. The CDR3 spans 13 residues. DNA for the CDR3: TGCGCCAGCAGCAGAAGAGAGAACTATGGCTACACCTTC. Its protein product is CASSRRENYGYTF. The variable domain in full, with the rest retrieved from reference TRBV5-1 and TRBJ1-2, is KAGVTQTPRYLIKTRGQQVTLSCSPISGHRSVSWYQQTPGQGLQFLFEYFSETQRNKGNFPGRFSGRQFSNSRSEMNVSTLELGDSALYLCASSRRENYGYTFGSGTRLTVV.

This clone has just one count. The rearrangement links TRBV5-4 to TRBJ2-5; TRBD2 might be the D (6 bases). V lost 4 bases, J lost 5 bases, and 15 bases lay in between. The CDR3 length is 14 residues. Germline CDR1 is SGHNT and CDR2 is YYREEE (reference sequence). CDR3 in DNA: TGTGCCAGCAGCCCCCAGTGGGGGGAGGAGACCCAGTACTTC. It specifies CASSPQWGEETQYF.

The chain couples TRBV6-5 to TRBJ1-2, with unresolved D. Germline CDR1 reads MNHEY; CDR2 reads SVGAGI. The V and J ends lost 4 bases and 0 bases respectively, with 12 bases between them. This CDR3 has 15 residues. CDR3 bases: TGTGCCAGCAGTTTGACCGGGCTAGCTAACTATGGCTACACCTTC. It is translated as CASSLTGLANYGYTF.

The rearrangement uses TRBV28 and TRBJ2-1; possible D gene TRBD2, 6 bases. CDR1 MDHEN and CDR2 SYDVKM come from the germline V gene. The CDR3 extends over 16 amino acids. Trimming removed 3 bases at V and 3 bases at J, with 15 bases between. The CDR3 bases are TGTGCCAGCAGTTTGCCCGGACGGGGGATCTACAATGAGCAGTTCTTC. Translation gives CASSLPGRGIYNEQFF.

This clone came up once. This rearrangement joins TRBV10-3 to TRBJ1-1; TRBD1 is a possible D gene (6 bases). There are 15 residues in the CDR3. The germline V gene has CDR1 ENHRY and CDR2 SYGVKD. With 0 bases removed from V and 1 base from J, the gap between germline ends came to 9 bases. CDR3 sequence reads: CAISESGGENTEAFF. Written as DNA, the CDR3 is TGTGCCATCAGTGAGTCTGGGGGCGAGAACACTGAAGCTTTCTTT.

The chain uses TRBV27 and TRBJ2-1; D assignment may be TRBD1 or TRBD2 (5 bases each). This CDR3 comprises 15 residues. V shed 8 bases and J shed 7 bases, with 21 bases lying between them. Germline CDR1 and CDR2: MNHEY and SMNVEV (reference sequence). The DNA for the CDR3 is TGTGCCAGCGGTAATCTGGGACCCCGAAGGAATGAGCAGTTCTTC. This encodes CASGNLGPRRNEQFF.

The chain employs TRBV28 and TRBJ1-4; TRBD1 might be the D (6 bases). Trimming removed 5 bases from V and 8 bases from J, with 15 bases in between. The CDR3 is made up of 14 amino acids. Germline V gives CDR1 MDHEN, CDR2 SYDVKM. CDR3 bases: TGTGCCAGCAGTCGAGGACAGCGGAGGGAAAAACTGTTTTTT. It yields the protein CASSRGQRREKLFF.

This sequence joins TRBV11-1 and TRBJ1-2; 7 bases are shared with TRBD1. Losses at the gene ends were 5 bases for V and 6 bases for J; bases not matched to a gene: 15. Germline V gives CDR1 SGHAT, CDR2 FQDESV (reference sequence). The CDR3 runs to 16 residues. The CDR3 DNA reads TGTGCCAGCAGCCGTGAGGGGATTGACAGGGCGAATGGCTACACCTTC. This codes for CASSREGIDRANGYTF.

The chain is built from TRBV6-6 and TRBJ1-1, with D perhaps TRBD1 (5 bases). Trimming removed 2 bases at V and 1 base at J, with 8 bases between. This CDR3 spans 14 amino acids. Per the germline V gene, CDR1 is MNHNY and CDR2 is SVGAGI (reference sequence). The CDR3: CASSYTDTNTEAFF. The CDR3 nucleotides read TGTGCCAGCAGTTACACGGACACGAACACTGAAGCTTTCTTT.

The chain combines TRBV13 with TRBJ1-1; D not resolved. V was pared by 2 bases and J by 1 base, with 5 bases between. Germline assignment: CDR1 PRHDT and CDR2 FYEKMQ (reference sequence). The CDR3 has 13 amino acids. The CDR3 region has the DNA TGTGCCAGCAGCTTACGCGGGAACACTGAAGCTTTCTTT. Encoded protein: CASSLRGNTEAFF.

CDR3 DNA sequence: TGTGCCAGCAGCCCGGGGAGGACTAGCGGGGGCCGACAAGAGACCCAGTACTTC. Translation: CASSPGRTSGGRQETQYF. V and J are TRBV5-5 and TRBJ2-5; TRBD2 aligns across 13 bases. V lost 4 bases to trimming and J lost 2 bases; unmatched junction nucleotides: 11. The CDR3 is made up of 18 amino acids. In germline, CDR1 is SGHKS, CDR2 YYEKEE (reference sequence).

The chain employs TRBV5-1 and TRBJ1-5; no definite D call. Between the trimmed V and J ends, which lost 7 bases and 4 bases, there was a span of 18 bases. The CDR3 totals 15 residues. Per the germline V gene, CDR1 is SGHRS and CDR2 is YFSETQ. CDR3 nucleotide sequence: TGCGCCAGCTCCGAATTCGGATCCTCTAATCAGCCCCAGCATTTT. Encoded protein: CASSEFGSSNQPQHF. Full variable domain (rest looked up from reference TRBV5-1 and TRBJ1-5): KAGVTQTPRYLIKTRGQQVTLSCSPISGHRSVSWYQQTPGQGLQFLFEYFSETQRNKGNFPGRFSGRQFSNSRSEMNVSTLELGDSALYLCASSEFGSSNQPQHFGDGTRLSIL.

This chain connects TRBV28 to TRBJ2-7; D unresolved. Germline CDR1 and CDR2: MDHEN and SYDVKM. The CDR3 consists of 12 residues. Trimming cost V 3 bases and J 11 bases, with 14 bases left between them. The CDR3 is CASSFLRASKYF. In DNA form, the CDR3 reads TGTGCCAGCAGTTTTTTACGGGCCAGTAAGTACTTC.

The chain links TRBV6-5 to TRBJ1-2, with TRBD1 identical over 7 bases. The germline V gene encodes CDR1 MNHEY and CDR2 SVGAGI. With 6 bases clipped from V and 5 bases from J, the junction kept 6 bases outside the gene matches. This CDR3 has 13 residues. For the CDR3, the DNA is TGTGCCAGCAGCGGGGGGACAGCATATGGCTACACCTTC. Encoded protein: CASSGGTAYGYTF.

V usage is TRBV10-3 and J usage is TRBJ2-1; 12 positions match TRBD2. After removal of 4 bases from V and 4 bases from J, the junction contained 2 bases not matched to a gene. The CDR3 has 15 amino acids. Per the germline V gene, CDR1 is ENHRY and CDR2 is SYGVKD. The DNA for the CDR3 is TGTGCCATCAGTGGTGGGACTAGCGGGTACAATGAGCAGTTCTTC. Translating gives CAISGGTSGYNEQFF.

The V gene is TRBV2, the J gene TRBJ2-1; the match to TRBD1 covers 11 bases. The ends lost 4 bases at V and 7 bases at J; junction bases unmatched: 6. Germline CDR1 SNHLY, CDR2 FYNNEI. The CDR3 contains 15 residues. In nucleotides, the CDR3 is TGTGCCAGCAGTGCCAGGACAGGGGGCTGGAATGAGCAGTTCTTC. Translated: CASSARTGGWNEQFF. Supplemented by reference TRBV2 and TRBJ2-1, the full variable domain reads EPEVTQTPSHQVTQMGQEVILRCVPISNHLYFYWYRQILGQKVEFLVSFYNNEISEKSEIFDDQFSVERPDGSNFTLKIRSTKLEDSAMYFCASSARTGGWNEQFFGPGTRLTVL.

The genes are TRBV27 and TRBJ2-7; D may be TRBD1 or TRBD2 (5 bases each). The V and J ends lost 8 bases and 4 bases respectively, with 15 bases between them. CDR1 is MNHEY and CDR2 is SMNVEV in the germline V gene (reference sequence). CDR3 length equals 13 residues. The CDR3 here is CASARGRLYEQYF. The DNA of the CDR3 is TGTGCCAGCGCTCGGGGCAGGTTGTACGAGCAGTACTTC.

This chain connects TRBV5-1 to TRBJ2-3; 10 nucleotides match TRBD2. Germline CDR1 and CDR2: SGHRS and YFSETQ. Germline trimming cut 3 bases from V and 4 bases from J; bases unmatched to any gene: 5. CDR3 length: 15 residues. This CDR3 is CASSSLAGAADTQYF. CDR3 nucleotides: TGCGCCAGCAGCTCCCTAGCGGGAGCAGCAGATACGCAGTATTTT. The whole variable domain, remainder taken from reference TRBV5-1 and TRBJ2-3, is KAGVTQTPRYLIKTRGQQVTLSCSPISGHRSVSWYQQTPGQGLQFLFEYFSETQRNKGNFPGRFSGRQFSNSRSEMNVSTLELGDSALYLCASSSLAGAADTQYFGPGTRLTVL.